This TCR beta chain appears in the sequencing data of a study of blood T cells in healthy people across ages. A sample-barcoded 5' primer and a J-beta primer mix were used in a second PCR of roughly 7 to 11 cycles. TCRdb ran MiXCR on the 5' RACE reads and lists one entry per CDR3 protein. The data show approximately 600,000 distinct CDR3 sequences, roughly 53% seen once. V was clipped by 2 bases and J by 3 bases, with 12 bases between them. The CDR3 totals 15 residues. Germline V CDR1 and CDR2: MNHEY, SMNVEV (reference sequence). The TCR originated in a man aged 55 to 69 in good health. The chain couples TRBV27 to TRBJ2-3, with D maybe TRBD2 (6 bases). The sequenced sample was blood. The CDR3 DNA sequence: TGTGCCAGCAGTTTAAGCGGGTCCTGGACAGATACGCAGTATTTT. The encoded protein is CASSLSGSWTDTQYF.